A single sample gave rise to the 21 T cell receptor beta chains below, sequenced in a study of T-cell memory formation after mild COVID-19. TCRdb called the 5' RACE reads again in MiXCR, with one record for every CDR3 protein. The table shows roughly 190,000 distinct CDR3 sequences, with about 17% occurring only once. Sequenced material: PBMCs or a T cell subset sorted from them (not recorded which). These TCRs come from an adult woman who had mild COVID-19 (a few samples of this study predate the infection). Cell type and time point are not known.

This chain's CDR3 is CASNFRETTEAFF. In DNA, the CDR3 is TGTGCCAGCAATTTCCGGGAGACCACTGAAGCTTTCTTT. The rearrangement links TRBV12-3 or TRBV12-4 to TRBJ1-1; the D is unclear. Trimming shortened V by 7 bases and J by 4 bases, and 13 bases separated the two germline ends. The CDR3 covers 13 residues.

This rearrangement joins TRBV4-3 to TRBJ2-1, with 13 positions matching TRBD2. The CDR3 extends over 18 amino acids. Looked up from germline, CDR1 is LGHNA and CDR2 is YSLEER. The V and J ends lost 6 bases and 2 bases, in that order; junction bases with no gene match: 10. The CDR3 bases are TGCGCCAGCAGGCGAGATGCCGGGACTAGCGGGACCTACAATGAGCAGTTCTTC. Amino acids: CASRRDAGTSGTYNEQFF.

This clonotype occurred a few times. CDR3 region: CASSHRGPLNTEAFF. The CDR3 bases are TGTGCCAGCAGCCACAGGGGTCCCCTGAACACTGAAGCTTTCTTT. The gene calls are TRBV3-1 and TRBJ1-1; D perhaps matches TRBD1 (6 bases). The CDR3 contains 15 residues. V gave up 3 bases and J gave up 0 bases, with 11 bases separating them. Germline CDR1 reads LGHDT; CDR2 reads YNNKEL (reference sequence). The complete variable domain, with remaining parts taken from reference TRBV3-1 and TRBJ1-1, reads DTAVSQTPKYLVTQMGNDKSIKCEQNLGHDTMYWYKQDSKKFLKIMFSYNNKELIINETVPNRFSPKSPDKAHLNLHINSLELGDSAVYFCASSHRGPLNTEAFFGQGTRLTVV.

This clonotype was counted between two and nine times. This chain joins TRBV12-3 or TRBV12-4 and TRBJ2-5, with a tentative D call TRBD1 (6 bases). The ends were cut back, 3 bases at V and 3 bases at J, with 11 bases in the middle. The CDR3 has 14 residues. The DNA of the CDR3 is TGTGCCAGCAGTTTGTCCAAGGGGGAAGAGACCCAGTACTTC. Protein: CASSLSKGEETQYF.

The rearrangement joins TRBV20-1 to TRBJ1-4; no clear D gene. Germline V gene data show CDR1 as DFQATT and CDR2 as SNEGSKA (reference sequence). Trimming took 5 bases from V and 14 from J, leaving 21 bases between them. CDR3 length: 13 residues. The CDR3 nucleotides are TGCAGTGCTCTATCCGGCAATTCCCTCAGCCTGTTTTTT. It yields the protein CSALSGNSLSLFF.

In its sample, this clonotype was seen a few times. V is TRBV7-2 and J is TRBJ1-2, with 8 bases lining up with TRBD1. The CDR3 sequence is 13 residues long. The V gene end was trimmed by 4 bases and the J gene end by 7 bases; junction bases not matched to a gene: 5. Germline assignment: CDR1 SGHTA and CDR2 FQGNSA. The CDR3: CASSSQGARGYTF. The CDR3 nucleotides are TGTGCCAGCAGCTCCCAGGGGGCGCGTGGCTACACCTTC.

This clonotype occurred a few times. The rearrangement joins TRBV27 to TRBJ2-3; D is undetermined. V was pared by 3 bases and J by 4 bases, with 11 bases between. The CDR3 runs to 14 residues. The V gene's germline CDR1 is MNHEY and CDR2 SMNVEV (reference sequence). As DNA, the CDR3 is TGTGCCAGCAGTTTGATGGGTCTCCCAGATACGCAGTATTTT. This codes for CASSLMGLPDTQYF.

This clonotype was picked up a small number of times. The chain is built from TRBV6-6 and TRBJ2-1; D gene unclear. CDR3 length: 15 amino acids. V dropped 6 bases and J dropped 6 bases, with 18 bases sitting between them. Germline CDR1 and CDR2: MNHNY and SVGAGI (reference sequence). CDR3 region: CASRREPLGRNEQFF. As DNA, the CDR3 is TGTGCCAGCAGACGAGAACCTTTGGGTCGCAATGAGCAGTTCTTC.

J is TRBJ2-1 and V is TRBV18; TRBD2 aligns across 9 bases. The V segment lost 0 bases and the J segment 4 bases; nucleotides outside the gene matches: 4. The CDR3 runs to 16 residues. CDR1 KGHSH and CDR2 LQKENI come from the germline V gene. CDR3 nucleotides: TGTGCCAGCTCACCACCGGGACTAGCTTTTTACAATGAGCAGTTCTTC. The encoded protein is CASSPPGLAFYNEQFF.

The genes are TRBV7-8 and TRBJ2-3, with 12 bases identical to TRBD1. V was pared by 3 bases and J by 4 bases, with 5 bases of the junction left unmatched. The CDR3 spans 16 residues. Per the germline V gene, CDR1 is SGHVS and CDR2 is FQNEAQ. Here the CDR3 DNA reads TGTGCCAGCAGCTTGATGGGACAGGGGGCCGCAGATACGCAGTATTTT. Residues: CASSLMGQGAADTQYF. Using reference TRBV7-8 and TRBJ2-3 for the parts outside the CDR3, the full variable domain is GAGVSQSPRYKVAKRGQDVALRCDPISGHVSLFWYQQALGQGPEFLTYFQNEAQLDKSGLPSDRFFAERPEGSVSTLKIQRTQQEDSAVYLCASSLMGQGAADTQYFGPGTRLTVL.

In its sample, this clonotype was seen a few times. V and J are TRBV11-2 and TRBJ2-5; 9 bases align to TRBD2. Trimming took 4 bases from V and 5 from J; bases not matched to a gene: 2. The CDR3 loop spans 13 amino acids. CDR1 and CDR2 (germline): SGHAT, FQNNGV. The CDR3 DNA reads TGTGCCAGCAGCTCTAGCGGGAAGGAGACCCAGTACTTC. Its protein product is CASSSSGKETQYF.

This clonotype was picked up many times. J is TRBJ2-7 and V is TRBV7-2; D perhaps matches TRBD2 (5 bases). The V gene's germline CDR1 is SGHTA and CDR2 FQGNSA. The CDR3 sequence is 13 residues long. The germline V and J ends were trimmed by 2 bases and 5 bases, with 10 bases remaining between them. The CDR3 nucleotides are TGTGCCAGCAGCTTACCGGGGAGCCACGAGCAGTACTTC. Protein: CASSLPGSHEQYF.

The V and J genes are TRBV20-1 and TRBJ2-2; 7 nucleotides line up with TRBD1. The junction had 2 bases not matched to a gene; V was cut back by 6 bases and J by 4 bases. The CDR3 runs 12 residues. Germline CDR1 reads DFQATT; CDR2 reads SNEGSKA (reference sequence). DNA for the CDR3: TGCAGTGCACGACAGGGCACCGGGGAGCTGTTTTTT. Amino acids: CSARQGTGELFF.

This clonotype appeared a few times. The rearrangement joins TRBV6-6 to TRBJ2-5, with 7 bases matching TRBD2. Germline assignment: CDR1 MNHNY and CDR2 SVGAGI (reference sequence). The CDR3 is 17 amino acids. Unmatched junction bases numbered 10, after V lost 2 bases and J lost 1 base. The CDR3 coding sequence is TGTGCCAGCAGTTACGTGGGGTCTAGCGGCCTCCAAGAGACCCAGTACTTC. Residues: CASSYVGSSGLQETQYF.

The CDR3 DNA is TGTGCCAGCAGCCTACTAGCGGCTTCCTACAATGAGCAGTTCTTC. This sequence encodes CASSLLAASYNEQFF. V usage is TRBV7-9 and J usage is TRBJ2-1; 8 bases are shared with TRBD2. V dropped 5 bases and J dropped 1; count of bases not matched to a gene: 4. Germline CDR1 is SEHNR and CDR2 is FQNEAQ (reference sequence). The CDR3 has 15 residues.

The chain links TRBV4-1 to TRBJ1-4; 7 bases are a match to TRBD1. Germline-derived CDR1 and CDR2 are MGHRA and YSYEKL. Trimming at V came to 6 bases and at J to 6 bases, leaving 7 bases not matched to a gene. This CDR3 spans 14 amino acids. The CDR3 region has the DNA TGCGCCAGCAGTGAGGGACAGCCTTATGAAAAACTGTTTTTT. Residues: CASSEGQPYEKLFF.

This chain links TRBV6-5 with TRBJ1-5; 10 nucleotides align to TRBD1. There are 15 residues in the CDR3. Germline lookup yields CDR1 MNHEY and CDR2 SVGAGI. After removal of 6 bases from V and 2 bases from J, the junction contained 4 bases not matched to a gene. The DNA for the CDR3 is TGTGCCAGCAGGCCCGGGACAGGGGGCAATCAGCCCCAGCATTTT. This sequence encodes CASRPGTGGNQPQHF.

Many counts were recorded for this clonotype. DNA for the CDR3: TGTGCCAGCAGTGTGGACAGGGGTCCTTACAATGAGCAGTTCTTC. This sequence encodes CASSVDRGPYNEQFF. The V gene is TRBV12-3 or TRBV12-4, the J gene TRBJ2-1; 9 bases are shared with TRBD1. Trimming took 5 bases from V and 4 from J; bases not matched to a gene: 6. The CDR3 is 15 amino acids.

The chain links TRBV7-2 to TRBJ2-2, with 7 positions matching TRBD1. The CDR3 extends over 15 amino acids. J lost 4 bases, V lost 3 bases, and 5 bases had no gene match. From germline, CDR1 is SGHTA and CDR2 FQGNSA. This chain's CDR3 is CASSFATGRTGELFF. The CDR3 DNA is TGTGCCAGCAGCTTTGCGACAGGGCGCACCGGGGAGCTGTTTTTT.

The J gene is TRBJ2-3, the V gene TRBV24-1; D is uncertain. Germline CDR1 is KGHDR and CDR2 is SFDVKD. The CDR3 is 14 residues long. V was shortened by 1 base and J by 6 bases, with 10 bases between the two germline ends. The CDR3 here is CATSDFRRADTQYF. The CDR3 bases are TGTGCCACCAGTGATTTCCGAAGGGCTGATACGCAGTATTTT.

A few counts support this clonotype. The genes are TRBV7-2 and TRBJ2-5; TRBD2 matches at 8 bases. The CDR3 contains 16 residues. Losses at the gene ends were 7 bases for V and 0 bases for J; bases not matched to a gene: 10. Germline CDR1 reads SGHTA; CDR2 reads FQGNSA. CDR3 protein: CASTRSGGANQETQYF. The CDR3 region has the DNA TGTGCCAGCACCAGATCCGGGGGGGCGAACCAAGAGACCCAGTACTTC.